The present TCR beta chain was sequenced within a study of blood T cell repertoires in COVID-19. The length of the CDR3 is 15 residues. The V and J ends lost 4 bases and 2 bases respectively, with 14 bases between them. CDR1 SNHLY and CDR2 FYNNEI come from the germline V gene. Some clones are missing from TCRdb's copy, which holds only in-frame ones; the method was immunoSEQ multiplex PCR. The data contain roughly 430,000 clones, over 75% of them seen just once; the ten biggest clones take up roughly 2%. The sample was PBMCs or T cells enriched from blood (not recorded which). V is TRBV2 and J is TRBJ2-5; D might be TRBD2 (7 bases). The TCR sequence derives from a woman aged 40 to 50 with acute COVID-19. This chain's CDR3 is CASSARGGGQETQYF. In DNA form, the CDR3 reads TGTGCCAGCAGTGCGAGGGGGGGAGGACAAGAGACCCAGTACTTC. The full variable domain, with the rest looked up from reference TRBV2 and TRBJ2-5, is EPEVTQTPSHQVTQMGQEVILRCVPISNHLYFYWYRQILGQKVEFLVSFYNNEISEKSEIFDDQFSVERPDGSNFTLKIRSTKLEDSAMYFCASSARGGGQETQYFGPGTRLLVL.